The entry below gives a single T cell receptor (beta chain) sequence along with its context. These data come from a study of control samples from healthy donors and cancer patients. The method was immunoSEQ multiplex PCR; TCRdb's version includes in-frame clones alone and lacks a portion of them. The sample includes roughly 370,000 clones, around nine tenths of them seen just once. The germline V gene encodes CDR1 SNHLY and CDR2 FYNNEI. The CDR3 totals 14 residues. Between the trimmed V and J ends, which lost 6 bases and 5 bases, there was a span of 16 bases. Sequencing was done on a sample of PBMCs. The TCR sequence derives from a middle-aged man with head and neck cancer. J is TRBJ1-2 and V is TRBV2; D unclear. In DNA, the CDR3 is TGTGCCAGCAGCCGAACTATGGGAGGGTATGGCTACACCTTC. It specifies CASSRTMGGYGYTF.